This T cell receptor beta chain was profiled in a study of T cells after somatic rescue of genetic block. Germline CDR1 reads SGHTA; CDR2 reads FQGNSA. The CDR3 sequence is 15 residues long. V lost 1 base and J lost 3, with 10 bases in between. TCRdb keeps only in-frame clones here, not all; method: immunoSEQ multiplex PCR. The data contain around 100,000 clones, under 95% of them singletons. The V and J genes are TRBV7-2 and TRBJ2-1; D remains unclear. The TCR originated in a woman under 30. The sequenced sample was peripheral blood mononuclear cells (PBMCs). The chain's CDR3 is CASSLEPGGYNEQFF. The DNA for the CDR3 is TGTGCCAGCAGCTTAGAGCCGGGCGGCTACAATGAGCAGTTCTTC.